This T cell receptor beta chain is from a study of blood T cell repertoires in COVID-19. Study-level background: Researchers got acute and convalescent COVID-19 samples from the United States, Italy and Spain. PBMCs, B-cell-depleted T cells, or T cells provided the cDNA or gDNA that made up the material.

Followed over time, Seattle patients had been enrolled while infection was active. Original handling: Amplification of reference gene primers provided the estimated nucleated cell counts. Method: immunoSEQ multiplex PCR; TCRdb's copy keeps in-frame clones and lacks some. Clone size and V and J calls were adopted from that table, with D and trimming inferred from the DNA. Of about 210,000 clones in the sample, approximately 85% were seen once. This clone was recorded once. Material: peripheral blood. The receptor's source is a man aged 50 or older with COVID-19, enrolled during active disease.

The CDR3 DNA reads TGTGCCAGCAGCCAAGTTTTGACAGTCTCCTACGAGCAGTACTTC. Amino acids: CASSQVLTVSYEQYF. V gene TRBV3-1 (or the pseudogene TRBV3-2) combines with J gene TRBJ2-7, with D possibly being TRBD1 (5 bases). Trimming stripped 1 base from V and 0 bases from J, with 10 bases between. Per the germline V gene, CDR1 is LGHDT and CDR2 is YNNKEL (reference sequence). The length of the CDR3 is 15 residues.